The 21 T cell receptor beta chains below come from one sample, sequenced in a study of human versus mouse CDR3 diversity and MHC coevolution. Only in-frame clones appear in the TCRdb table, and some are missing; sequencing was by immunoSEQ multiplex PCR. The sample has some 80,000 clones, around 92% seen once. Sequencing input: naive CD4+ T cells from blood. Subset indicated: CD45RO-negative CD62L-positive naive CD4 T cells. The receptors stem from a person aged 30 to 69 in good health.

CDR3 DNA sequence: TGCAGCGTTGAACCGGGGACAGGGACGCCTAACTATGGCTACACCTTC. Its translation is CSVEPGTGTPNYGYTF. The V call is TRBV29-1, the J call TRBJ1-2, with TRBD1 matching 9 bases. Unmatched junction bases numbered 7, after V lost 2 bases and J lost 0 bases. Germline lookup yields CDR1 SQVTM and CDR2 ANQGSEA. The CDR3 has 16 amino acids.

The V call is TRBV11-2, the J call TRBJ2-5; D is perhaps TRBD2 (7 bases). The V end was cut by 4 bases, the J end by 5 bases, with 17 bases between. Germline CDR1 reads SGHAT; CDR2 reads FQNNGV. There are 15 residues in the CDR3. The CDR3, as DNA: TGTGCCAGCAGCTCCGTCCGGGGGGCCAGGGAGACCCAGTACTTC. This gives the protein CASSSVRGARETQYF.

The chain is built from TRBV6-4 and TRBJ1-1; D is ambiguous. Trimming cost V 4 bases and J 1 base, with 13 bases left between them. Germline V CDR1 and CDR2: MRHNA, SNTAGT. This CDR3 spans 15 amino acids. DNA of the CDR3: TGTGCCAGCAGTGCCGGGAGCCCCGGGAACACTGAAGCTTTCTTT. It specifies CASSAGSPGNTEAFF.

The chain joins TRBV9 to TRBJ2-2; TRBD1 matches at 11 bases. The CDR3 is made up of 16 amino acids. CDR1 is SGDLS, CDR2 YYNGEE, per germline. The J segment lost 4 bases and the V segment lost 4 bases, leaving 6 bases of the junction unmatched. CDR3 nucleotides: TGTGCCAGCAGCATCGGGACAGGGGGATCCACCGGGGAGCTGTTTTTT. It codes for CASSIGTGGSTGELFF. Filled out from reference TRBV9 and TRBJ2-2, the complete variable domain reads DSGVTQTPKHLITATGQRVTLRCSPRSGDLSVYWYQQSLDQGLQFLIQYYNGEERAKGNILERFSAQQFPDLHSELNLSSLELGDSALYFCASSIGTGGSTGELFFGEGSRLTVL.

The V gene is TRBV25-1, the J gene TRBJ1-2, with unresolved D. The CDR3 loop spans 14 amino acids. The V gene lost 4 bases and the J gene lost 4 bases, with 13 bases spanning the gap. From germline, CDR1 is MGHDK and CDR2 SYGVNS. The CDR3 DNA reads as TGTGCCAGCAGTGCCCATTCCGGCGGCTATGGCTACACCTTC. Protein: CASSAHSGGYGYTF.

The rearrangement links TRBV11-2 to TRBJ2-5; TRBD2 might be the D (5 bases). Germline CDR1 is SGHAT and CDR2 is FQNNGV. Deletions cut 4 bases from V and 0 bases from J, with 24 bases between. The CDR3 length is 19 residues. The CDR3 region has the DNA TGTGCCAGCAGCTCGAGGGCCCCCCTCTGGGCTAGAGACCAAGAGACCCAGTACTTC. Amino acids: CASSSRAPLWARDQETQYF.

V gene TRBV9 combines with J gene TRBJ2-5, with 15 bases lining up with TRBD2. The CDR3 loop spans 16 amino acids. Germline V lookup: CDR1 SGDLS, CDR2 YYNGEE. Trimming removed 4 bases from V and 5 bases from J; junction bases left unmatched: 6. In DNA, the CDR3 is TGTGCCAGCAGCCGGACTAGCGGGGGGGCCCTGGAGACCCAGTACTTC. Its protein product is CASSRTSGGALETQYF.

The CDR3 here is CAWSVVVGTGEPSRSTEAFF. CDR3 sequence (DNA): TGTGCCTGGAGTGTAGTAGTCGGGACAGGGGAGCCTTCGCGGTCCACTGAAGCTTTCTTT. The V and J genes are TRBV30 and TRBJ1-1; TRBD1 agrees at 10 bases. V lost 0 bases to trimming and J lost 4 bases; unmatched junction nucleotides: 20. The CDR3 is made up of 20 amino acids. CDR1 is GTSNPN and CDR2 is SVGIG in the germline V gene (reference sequence). The full variable domain, completed using reference TRBV30 and TRBJ1-1, is SQTIHQWPATLVQPVGSPLSLECTVEGTSNPNLYWYRQAAGRGLQLLFYSVGIGQISSEVPQNLSASRPQDRQFILSSKKLLLSDSGFYLCAWSVVVGTGEPSRSTEAFFGQGTRLTVV.

The rearrangement joins TRBV11-2 to TRBJ1-3; TRBD1 aligns across 7 bases. This CDR3 is 19 amino acids long. Germline V gene data show CDR1 as SGHAT and CDR2 as FQNNGV. J gave up 2 bases and V 5 bases, and 18 bases lay outside the gene matches. CDR3 in amino acids: CASSAPTGDSGAPGNTIYF. The CDR3 DNA follows: TGTGCCAGCAGCGCACCTACGGGGGACAGCGGAGCTCCTGGAAACACCATATATTTT.

CDR3 sequence reads: CASSPGLAAFGYEQYF. The CDR3, as DNA: TGTGCCAGCAGCCCCGGACTAGCCGCCTTCGGTTACGAGCAGTACTTC. This chain joins TRBV7-2 and TRBJ2-5, with TRBD2 matching over 8 bases. Near its end, the DNA agrees better with TRBJ2-7, so the J call may be wrong. From germline, CDR1 is SGHTA and CDR2 FQGNSA. This CDR3 region has 16 residues.

The rearrangement links TRBV15 to TRBJ2-2; 7 bases line up with TRBD1. With V trimmed by 7 bases and J by 0 bases, 5 bases remained unmatched. The CDR3 covers 15 residues. CDR1 and CDR2 from the germline V gene are LNHNV and YYDKDF (reference sequence). The CDR3 sequence is CATIQDRTNTGELFF. Here the CDR3 DNA reads TGTGCCACCATTCAGGACAGGACGAACACCGGGGAGCTGTTTTTT. The whole variable domain, remainder taken from reference TRBV15 and TRBJ2-2, is DAMVIQNPRYQVTQFGKPVTLSCSQTLNHNVMYWYQQKSSQAPKLLFHYYDKDFNNEADTPDNFQSRRPNTSFCFLDIRSPGLGDTAMYLCATIQDRTNTGELFFGEGSRLTVL.

The V gene is TRBV7-9, the J gene TRBJ1-1, with D perhaps TRBD1 (5 bases). The CDR3 consists of 14 residues. The germline gives CDR1 SEHNR, CDR2 FQNEAQ (reference sequence). The germline V and J ends were trimmed by 2 bases and 5 bases, with 12 bases remaining between them. The CDR3 nucleotides are TGTGCCAGCAGCTTAAGTTTAAGGGGTACTGAAGCTTTCTTT. Protein sequence: CASSLSLRGTEAFF.

The chain couples TRBV21-1 to TRBJ1-6; the table's D call, TRBD1, was not checked against the DNA. TRBV21-1 is flagged as a pseudogene. The CDR3 is 18 amino acids. Here the CDR3 DNA reads TGTGCCAGCAGCAAAGAAAGACGCAGGGGCGCCTATAATTCACCCCTCCACTTT. Its protein is CASSKERRRGAYNSPLHF.

The J gene is TRBJ1-4, the V gene TRBV10-2; possibly TRBD1 for D (5 bases). The CDR3 covers 14 residues. CDR1 and CDR2 from the germline V gene are WSHSY and SAAADI. Between the trimmed V and J ends, which lost 8 bases and 6 bases, there was a span of 16 bases. The CDR3 region has the DNA TGCGCCAGCCGGGAGACCGGGGGATATGAAAAACTGTTTTTT. Its protein is CASRETGGYEKLFF.

The chain couples TRBV7-9 to TRBJ1-6; 10 nucleotides align to TRBD1. V gave up 1 base and J gave up 9 bases; unmatched junction bases: 0. Germline CDR1 and CDR2: SEHNR and FQNEAQ (reference sequence). There are 14 residues in the CDR3. The CDR3 sequence: CASSLGTGGSPLHF. CDR3 in DNA: TGTGCCAGCAGCTTAGGGACAGGGGGTTCACCCCTCCACTTT.

The chain has TRBV19 and TRBJ1-3; D gene ambiguous. From germline, CDR1 is LNHDA and CDR2 SQIVND (reference sequence). The CDR3 contains 14 residues. Between the trimmed V and J ends, which lost 9 bases and 0 bases, there was a span of 12 bases. Written as DNA, the CDR3 is TGTGCCAGCCGCGGTTTGGGCTCTGGAAACACCATATATTTT. This translates into CASRGLGSGNTIYF.

The rearrangement joins TRBV5-1 to TRBJ1-6, with TRBD1 as a possible D gene (5 bases). Germline V gene lookup returns CDR1 SGHRS and CDR2 YFSETQ. The CDR3 consists of 14 residues. With 1 base removed from V and 5 bases from J, the gap between germline ends came to 7 bases. CDR3 protein: CASSLFRDNSPLHF. The CDR3 DNA sequence: TGCGCCAGCAGCTTGTTCAGGGATAATTCACCCCTCCACTTT.

V gene TRBV29-1 combines with J gene TRBJ2-3; the D gene is possibly TRBD2 (5 bases). The CDR3 is made up of 17 amino acids. The V and J ends lost 4 bases and 6 bases respectively, with 26 bases between them. CDR1 and CDR2 (germline): SQVTM, ANQGSEA. DNA for the CDR3: TGCAGCGTTGCGACTACTCCCGGCGGTAGGTCGCGGGATACGCAGTATTTT. Protein product: CSVATTPGGRSRDTQYF.

The V gene is TRBV5-1, the J gene TRBJ2-7; 8 bases are a match to TRBD1. With 0 bases clipped from V and 5 bases from J, the junction kept 7 bases outside the gene matches. Germline CDR1 and CDR2: SGHRS and YFSETQ. The CDR3 has 15 residues. In DNA, the CDR3 is TGCGCCAGCAGCTTGGTACGACAGGGGTTGCACGAGCAGTACTTC. Translation: CASSLVRQGLHEQYF.

This clone was seen a few times. The rearrangement joins TRBV19 to TRBJ1-5, with no clear D. Trimming removed 0 bases from V and 5 bases from J, with 11 bases in between. The length of the CDR3 is 15 residues. The germline V gene has CDR1 LNHDA and CDR2 SQIVND (reference sequence). The CDR3 DNA sequence: TGTGCCAGTAGTATAGATGGCGGTTTGGATCAGCCCCAGCATTTT. It translates to CASSIDGGLDQPQHF.

The rearrangement uses TRBV5-1 and TRBJ2-2; 10 bases fit TRBD1. The V gene end was trimmed by 3 bases and the J gene end by 6 bases; junction bases not matched to a gene: 5. Germline V gene sequence: CDR1 SGHRS, CDR2 YFSETQ. The CDR3 has 15 residues. CDR3 DNA sequence: TGCGCCAGCAGCTCCGGGACAGGGGTGTCCGGGGAGCTGTTTTTT. Protein product: CASSSGTGVSGELFF.